The 11 T cell receptor beta chains reported below all come from one sample, sequenced in a study of Graves' ophthalmopathy and Graves' hyperthyroidism. Amplification of the TCR beta CDR3 regions used RNA transcripts (as template). After a first-round RT-PCR with HTBI primers, a second-round multiplex PCR was run. TCRdb called the multiplex PCR reads again in MiXCR, with one record for every CDR3 protein. The sample carries over a million distinct CDR3 sequences, 35% to 40% recorded once. The sequenced material came from peripheral blood or thyroid tissue (not recorded which). These receptors originate from an adult man with Graves' hyperthyroidism.

For this clonotype: The germline gene is not matched at one end of the junction; a read error may be the cause. J is TRBJ2-5 and V is TRBV5-1, with TRBD1 matching 10 bases. CDR3 length: 16 residues. CDR1 is SGHRS and CDR2 is YFSETQ in the germline V gene. CDR3: CASSLRSGTGEETQYF. The CDR3 region has the DNA TGTGCCAGCAGCCTCCGGAGCGGGACAGGGGAGGAGACCCAGTACTTC.

The chain employs TRBV9 and TRBJ2-7, with 8 bases aligning to TRBD1. V was pared by 4 bases and J by 3 bases, with 9 bases of the junction left unmatched. CDR1 SGDLS and CDR2 YYNGEE come from the germline V gene. This CDR3 has 15 amino acids. The CDR3 sequence is CASSLWTGLYYEQYF. The CDR3 bases are TGTGCCAGCAGCCTCTGGACAGGGCTTTACTACGAGCAGTACTTC.

This clonotype was seen only a few times. The chain couples TRBV9 to TRBJ1-5; no definite D call. The germline gives CDR1 SGDLS, CDR2 YYNGEE. The CDR3 is 14 amino acids. V was pared by 0 bases and J by 4 bases, with 8 bases between. CDR3 nucleotides: TGTGCCAGCAGCGTAGATCTGGGAAATCAGCCCCAGCATTTT. Translating gives CASSVDLGNQPQHF. Combining the CDR3 with reference TRBV9 and TRBJ1-5 gives the whole variable domain DSGVTQTPKHLITATGQRVTLRCSPRSGDLSVYWYQQSLDQGLQFLIQYYNGEERAKGNILERFSAQQFPDLHSELNLSSLELGDSALYFCASSVDLGNQPQHFGDGTRLSIL.

This clonotype was detected many times. The chain carries TRBV19 and TRBJ2-5, with 8 positions matching TRBD1. Germline trimming cut 4 bases from V and 4 bases from J; bases unmatched to any gene: 8. CDR3 length: 15 residues. The germline CDR1 and CDR2 sequences are LNHDA and SQIVND (reference sequence). The CDR3 DNA reads as TGTGCCAGTAGTACGGATGGACAGGGCCGAGAGACCCAGTACTTC. Its translation: CASSTDGQGRETQYF.

There are many counts of this clonotype. The rearrangement links TRBV7-8 to TRBJ2-5; no reliable D call. With 5 bases removed from V and 2 bases from J, the gap between germline ends came to 12 bases. Germline V gene lookup returns CDR1 SGHVS and CDR2 FQNEAQ. The CDR3 is 14 amino acids. DNA for the CDR3: TGTGCCAGCAGCCCCTCTAGGGATCAAGAGACCCAGTACTTC. Translated: CASSPSRDQETQYF. Combining the CDR3 with reference TRBV7-8 and TRBJ2-5 gives the whole variable domain GAGVSQSPRYKVAKRGQDVALRCDPISGHVSLFWYQQALGQGPEFLTYFQNEAQLDKSGLPSDRFFAERPEGSVSTLKIQRTQQEDSAVYLCASSPSRDQETQYFGPGTRLLVL.

This chain links TRBV5-1 with TRBJ1-2; perhaps TRBD1 as D (5 bases). The CDR3 loop spans 11 amino acids. Germline V lookup: CDR1 SGHRS, CDR2 YFSETQ. The V end was cut by 4 bases, the J end by 8 bases, with 9 bases between. CDR3 in amino acids: CASSEPGGYTF. The CDR3 coding sequence is TGCGCCAGCAGCGAGCCAGGGGGCTACACCTTC. Supplemented by reference TRBV5-1 and TRBJ1-2, the full variable domain reads KAGVTQTPRYLIKTRGQQVTLSCSPISGHRSVSWYQQTPGQGLQFLFEYFSETQRNKGNFPGRFSGRQFSNSRSEMNVSTLELGDSALYLCASSEPGGYTFGSGTRLTVV.

The rearrangement joins TRBV6-5 to TRBJ1-4; TRBD1 matches at 11 bases. J was trimmed by 5 bases and V by 6 bases; bases with no gene match: 5. There are 15 residues in the CDR3. Looked up from germline, CDR1 is MNHEY and CDR2 is SVGAGI. The CDR3: CASSHGTGGNEKLFF. DNA for the CDR3: TGTGCCAGCAGCCACGGGACAGGGGGAAATGAAAAACTGTTTTTT.

In its sample, this clonotype was seen a few times. The chain has TRBV10-3 and TRBJ2-7; perhaps TRBD2 as D (6 bases). Germline V gene data show CDR1 as ENHRY and CDR2 as SYGVKD. Deletions cut 10 bases from V and 2 bases from J, with 21 bases between. This CDR3 spans 15 amino acids. The CDR3 DNA is TGTGCCAGCACTCCCGTGCCCGGCGGGACCTACGAGCAGTACTTC. Its protein is CASTPVPGGTYEQYF.

At least ten counts were recorded for this clonotype. The J gene is TRBJ2-7, the V gene TRBV5-6; 9 nucleotides agree with TRBD1. From germline, CDR1 is SGHDT and CDR2 YYEEEE. There are 14 residues in the CDR3. The junction had 8 bases not matched to a gene; V was cut back by 7 bases and J by 3 bases. The CDR3 DNA reads as TGTGCCAGCCTCGTCCTGGGACAGGGCTACGAGCAGTACTTC. Residues: CASLVLGQGYEQYF.

The CDR3 DNA sequence: TGTGCCAGCAGCTTCGTGGGGGAAGGGCTTAATGAAAAACTGTTTTTT. Amino acids: CASSFVGEGLNEKLFF. The chain has TRBV7-9 and TRBJ1-4; a possible D gene is TRBD1 (5 bases). Germline-derived CDR1 and CDR2 are SEHNR and FQNEAQ (reference sequence). There are 16 residues in the CDR3. Trimming left V 3 bases short and J 4 bases short, with 15 bases between.

This clonotype was recorded at least ten times. The genes are TRBV19 and TRBJ2-7; D not resolved. The CDR3 consists of 15 residues. CDR1 is LNHDA, CDR2 SQIVND, per germline (reference sequence). Between the trimmed V and J ends, which lost 3 bases and 1 base, there was a span of 13 bases. This CDR3 is CASSIRPGESYEQYF. In DNA form, the CDR3 reads TGTGCCAGTAGTATCCGTCCAGGTGAATCCTACGAGCAGTACTTC. The full variable domain, completed using reference TRBV19 and TRBJ2-7, is DGGITQSPKYLFRKEGQNVTLSCEQNLNHDAMYWYRQDPGQGLRLIYYSQIVNDFQKGDIAEGYSVSREKKESFPLTVTSAQKNPTAFYLCASSIRPGESYEQYFGPGTRLTVT.